Sequencing of this TCR beta chain was carried out in a study of human T cells and chemical hapten exposure. About the study: DPC at 2% was the sensitizing agent, placed on around 2 cm by around 2 cm of upper inner arm skin. Patients having alopecia areata, totalis or universalis were mostly female. Across samples, TCR yields varied, mostly owing to small differences in pooled library volumes.

Time point here: patch test 3, about 24 weeks after DPC sensitization. Treatment of the sample: therapeutic diphenylcyclopropenone sensitization with weekly scalp DPC. In every case, blood was obtained before the patch test was applied. TCRdb fed the RACE reads into MiXCR, producing one record per CDR3 protein. The table records about 200,000 distinct CDR3 sequences, about 25% of them present only once. The ends lost 1 base at V and 5 bases at J; junction bases unmatched: 8. Per the germline V gene, CDR1 is LGHNA and CDR2 is YSLEER. The CDR3 loop spans 16 amino acids. Source: whole blood, taken in connection with sensitization to the hapten diphenylcyclopropenone (DPC). This chain links TRBV4-3 with TRBJ2-7; 10 bases are a match to TRBD2. This receptor was taken from a middle-aged woman with alopecia areata. Some clones in this sample may be carry-over from other donors' samples. In DNA, the CDR3 is TGCGCCAGCAGCCAAGGGTTAGTAGCGGGAGGAAACGAGCAGTACTTC. Translation gives CASSQGLVAGGNEQYF.